This TCR beta chain was retrieved from a study of T cell clonotyping in hematopoietic cell transplantation. About the study: Pretransplant recipient samples were taken after cytoreduction. Findings and caveats of the study: Without cell sorting, CD4 versus CD8 contributions remain unresolved. Recipient TCR diversity dropped after transplant; expanded clonotypes rose from day 30 to 180. Few recipient clonotypes overlapped donors; over 95% were de novo at given depth.

Measured with immunoSEQ multiplex PCR; TCRdb has only the in-frame clones, and not every one. The repertoire holds 11,000 or so clones, with around 90% as singletons. Germline V CDR1 and CDR2: SGHTA, FQGNSA. Losses at the gene ends were 2 bases for V and 6 bases for J; bases not matched to a gene: 5. The CDR3 runs to 16 residues. Time point defined: recipient sample about 28 days before transplant, after cytoreduction. This clone was picked up a small number of times. Its antigen remains unidentified. The V and J genes are TRBV7-2 and TRBJ2-1; 12 bases match TRBD2. The sequencing used peripheral blood mononuclear cells, collected before stem cell transplant. The source of this sequence is a woman between 40 and 55 years old with acute myeloid leukemia. Some clones in this sample may be carry-over from other donors' samples. The CDR3 DNA reads TGTGCCAGCAGCTTACTAGCGGGAGGGGATAGCAATGAGCAGTTCTTC. This gives the protein CASSLLAGGDSNEQFF.